This TCR beta chain was profiled in a study of cytomegalovirus exposure and HLA in healthy donors. Vbeta (60) and Jbeta (13) primers were used in the PCR. Clones were read by immunoSEQ multiplex PCR, and TCRdb kept only the in-frame ones, dropping some. The sample shows roughly 200,000 clones, 65% to 80% of them seen only once. Findings and caveats of the study: In terms of immune exposure information, only CMV serostatus was available. Analyzed later, association rates of TCRs varied across HLA loci, with DRB1 most and HLA-C fewest.

In this sample, this clone turned up a few times. Its antigen is unknown. Sample: PBMCs. This receptor was taken from a woman aged 25 to 45 in good health and CMV-seropositive.

CDR3 residues: CASSLVGTGGHEQYF. As DNA, the CDR3 is TGTGCCAGCAGCTTAGTGGGGACAGGGGGGCACGAGCAGTACTTC. The chain is built from TRBV7-8 and TRBJ2-7, with 11 bases fitting TRBD1. Trimming removed 1 base from V and 5 bases from J; junction bases left unmatched: 4. The CDR3 is 15 amino acids. The V gene's germline CDR1 is SGHVS and CDR2 FQNEAQ.